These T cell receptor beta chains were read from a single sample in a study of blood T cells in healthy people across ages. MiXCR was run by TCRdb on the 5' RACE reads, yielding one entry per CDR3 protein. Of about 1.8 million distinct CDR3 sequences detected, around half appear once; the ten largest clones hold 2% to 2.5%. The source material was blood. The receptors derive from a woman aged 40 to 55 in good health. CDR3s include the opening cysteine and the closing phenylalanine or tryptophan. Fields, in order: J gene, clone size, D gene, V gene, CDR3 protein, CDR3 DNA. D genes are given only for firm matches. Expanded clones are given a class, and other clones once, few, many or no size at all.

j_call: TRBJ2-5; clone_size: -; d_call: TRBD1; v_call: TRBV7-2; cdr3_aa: CAGSYGGQGKGTQYF; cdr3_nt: TGTGCCGGCAGCTACGGGGGACAGGGCAAAGGGACCCAGTACTTC
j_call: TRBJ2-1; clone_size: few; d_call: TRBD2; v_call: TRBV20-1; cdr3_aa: CSARDLGGGNEQFF; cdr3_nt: TGCAGTGCTAGAGATCTTGGGGGGGGGAATGAGCAGTTCTTC
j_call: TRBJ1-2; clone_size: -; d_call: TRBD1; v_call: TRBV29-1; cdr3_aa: CSVTGGGYTF; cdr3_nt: TGCAGCGTGACAGGGGGCGGCTACACCTTC
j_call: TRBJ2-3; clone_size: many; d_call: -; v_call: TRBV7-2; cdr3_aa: CASSAPSTDTQYF; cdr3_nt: TGTGCCAGCAGCGCCCCTAGCACAGATACGCAGTATTTT
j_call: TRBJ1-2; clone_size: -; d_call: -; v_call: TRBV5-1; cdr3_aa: CASSLVAGSHGYTF; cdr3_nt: TGCGCCAGCAGCTTGGTGGCGGGGTCCCATGGCTACACCTTC
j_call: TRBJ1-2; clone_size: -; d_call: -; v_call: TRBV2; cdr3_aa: CASSESPRITSNYGYTF; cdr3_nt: TGTGCCAGCAGTGAAAGTCCCCGTATCACCTCTAACTATGGCTACACCTTC
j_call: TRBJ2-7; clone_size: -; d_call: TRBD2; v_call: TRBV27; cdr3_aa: CASSPLPLAAYEQYF; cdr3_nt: TGTGCCAGCTCGCCTTTACCACTAGCGGCGTACGAGCAGTACTTC
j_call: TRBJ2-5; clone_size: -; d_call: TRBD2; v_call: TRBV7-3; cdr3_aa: CASSRGLVGIETQYF; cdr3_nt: TGTGCCAGCAGCCGGGGACTAGTGGGGATAGAGACCCAGTACTTC
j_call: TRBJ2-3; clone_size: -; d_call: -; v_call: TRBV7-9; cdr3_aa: CASSLDADAQYF; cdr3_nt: TGTGCCAGCAGCTTAGATGCAGATGCGCAGTATTTT
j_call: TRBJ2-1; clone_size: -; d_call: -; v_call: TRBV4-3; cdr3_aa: CASSQTGWGLYNEQFF; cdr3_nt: TGCGCCAGCAGCCAAACAGGGTGGGGACTCTACAATGAGCAGTTCTTC
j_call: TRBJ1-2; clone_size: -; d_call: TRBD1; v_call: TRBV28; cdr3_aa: CASSAPRQGTNYGYTF; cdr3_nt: TGTGCCAGCAGTGCACCGAGACAGGGGACTAACTATGGCTACACCTTC
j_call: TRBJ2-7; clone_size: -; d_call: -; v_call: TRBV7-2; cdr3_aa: CASSLGLRARGDNEQYF; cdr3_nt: TGTGCCAGCAGCTTAGGCCTTCGGGCTAGAGGGGACAATGAGCAGTACTTC
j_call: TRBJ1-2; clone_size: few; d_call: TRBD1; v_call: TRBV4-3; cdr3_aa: CASSQGSMDRGYGYTF; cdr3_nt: TGCGCCAGCAGCCAAGGGTCCATGGACAGGGGCTATGGCTACACCTTC
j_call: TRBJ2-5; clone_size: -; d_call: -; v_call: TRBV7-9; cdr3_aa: CASSSYVQSARETQYF; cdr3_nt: TGTGCCAGCAGCTCGTACGTCCAGTCCGCTCGGGAGACCCAGTACTTC
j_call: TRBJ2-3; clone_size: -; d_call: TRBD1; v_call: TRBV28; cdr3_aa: CASSSATGETDTQYF; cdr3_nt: TGTGCCAGCAGTTCGGCGACAGGGGAGACAGATACGCAGTATTTT
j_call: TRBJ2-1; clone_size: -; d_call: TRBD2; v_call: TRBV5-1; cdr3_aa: CASSKDSGTSNRGQFF; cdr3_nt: TGCGCCAGCAGTAAGGACTCCGGGACTAGCAACCGGGGGCAGTTCTTC
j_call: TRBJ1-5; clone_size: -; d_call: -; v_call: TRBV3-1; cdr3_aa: CASSPRQSYQPQHF; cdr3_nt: TGTGCCAGCAGCCCGAGACAGTCATATCAGCCCCAGCATTTT
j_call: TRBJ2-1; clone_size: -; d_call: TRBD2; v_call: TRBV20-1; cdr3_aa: CSAQIAGSYNEQFF; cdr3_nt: TGCAGTGCCCAAATAGCGGGGTCCTACAATGAGCAGTTCTTC
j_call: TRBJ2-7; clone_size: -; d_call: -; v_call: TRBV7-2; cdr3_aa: CASSLGPGHTYEQYF; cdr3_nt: TGTGCCAGCAGCTTAGGCCCGGGCCATACCTACGAGCAGTACTTC
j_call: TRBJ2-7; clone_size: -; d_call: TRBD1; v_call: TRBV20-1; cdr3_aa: CSGLGQGGLYEQYF; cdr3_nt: TGCAGTGGTCTGGGACAGGGGGGTTTGTACGAGCAGTACTTC
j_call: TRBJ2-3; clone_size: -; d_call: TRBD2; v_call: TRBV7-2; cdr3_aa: CASSFQGLVPDTQYF; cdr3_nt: TGTGCCAGCAGCTTCCAGGGACTAGTCCCAGATACGCAGTATTTT
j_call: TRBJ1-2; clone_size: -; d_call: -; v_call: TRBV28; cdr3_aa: CASSLPRGFSYGYTF; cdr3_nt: TGTGCCAGCAGTTTACCGAGGGGATTTAGCTATGGCTACACCTTC
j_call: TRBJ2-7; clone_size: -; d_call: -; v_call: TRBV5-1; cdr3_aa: CASRRDIDYEQYF; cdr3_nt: TGCGCCAGCAGACGGGACATCGACTACGAGCAGTACTTC
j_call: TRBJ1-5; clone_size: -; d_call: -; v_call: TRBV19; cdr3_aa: CASSMDRIKPQHF; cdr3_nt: TGTGCCAGTAGTATGGACAGAATCAAGCCCCAGCATTTT
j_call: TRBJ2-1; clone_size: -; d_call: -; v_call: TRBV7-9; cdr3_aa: CASSLDPGGLYNEQFF; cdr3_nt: TGTGCCAGCAGCTTAGACCCGGGGGGCCTTTACAATGAGCAGTTCTTC
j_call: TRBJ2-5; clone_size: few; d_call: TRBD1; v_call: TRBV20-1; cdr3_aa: CSARSRQGVETQYF; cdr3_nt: TGCAGTGCTAGAAGCCGACAGGGGGTGGAGACCCAGTACTTC
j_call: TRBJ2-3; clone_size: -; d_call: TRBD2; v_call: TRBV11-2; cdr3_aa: CASSPAGGLAGGGADTQYF; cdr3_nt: TGTGCCAGCAGCCCTGCCGGAGGGCTAGCGGGGGGTGGGGCAGATACGCAGTATTTT
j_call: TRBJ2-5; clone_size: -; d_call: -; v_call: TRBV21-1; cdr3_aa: CASSKGQVAIQETQYF; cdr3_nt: TGTGCCAGCAGCAAGGGACAGGTGGCCATTCAAGAGACCCAGTACTTC
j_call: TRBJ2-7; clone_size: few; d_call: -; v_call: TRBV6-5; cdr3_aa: CASSSVSAVGGEQYF; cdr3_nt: TGTGCCAGCAGTTCCGTCTCAGCGGTAGGTGGCGAGCAGTACTTC
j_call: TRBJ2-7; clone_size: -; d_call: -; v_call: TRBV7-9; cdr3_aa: CASSLGMGTGRSYNEQYF; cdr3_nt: TGTGCCAGCAGCTTAGGGATGGGCACAGGGAGGTCCTACAATGAGCAGTACTTC
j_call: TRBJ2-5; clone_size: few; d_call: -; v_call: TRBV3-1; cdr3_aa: CASSQDLLQGGETQYF; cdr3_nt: TGTGCCAGCAGCCAAGATCTCCTTCAGGGTGGGGAGACCCAGTACTTC
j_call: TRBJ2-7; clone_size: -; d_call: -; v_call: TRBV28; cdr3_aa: CASSSGTAAYEQYF; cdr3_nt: TGTGCCAGCAGTTCTGGGACGGCGGCCTACGAGCAGTACTTC
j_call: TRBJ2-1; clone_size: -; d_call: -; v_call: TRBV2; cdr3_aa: CASSEEGAGFDEQFF; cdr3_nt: TGTGCCAGCAGTGAGGAAGGGGCGGGGTTCGATGAGCAGTTCTTC
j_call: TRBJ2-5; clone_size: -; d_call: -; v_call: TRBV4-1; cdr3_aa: CASSLSFSFQETQYF; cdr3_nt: TGCGCCAGCAGCCTAAGTTTCAGTTTCCAAGAGACCCAGTACTTC
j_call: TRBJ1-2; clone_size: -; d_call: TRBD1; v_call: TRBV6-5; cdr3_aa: CASSDRAVNYGYTF; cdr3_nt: TGTGCCAGCAGTGACAGGGCGGTGAACTATGGCTACACCTTC
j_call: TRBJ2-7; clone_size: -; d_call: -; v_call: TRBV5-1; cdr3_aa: CASSFLIDGYEQYF; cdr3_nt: TGCGCCAGCAGCTTCCTCATCGACGGCTACGAGCAGTACTTC
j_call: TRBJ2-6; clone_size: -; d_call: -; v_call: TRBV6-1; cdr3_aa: CASSPNSPGRISSGANVLTF; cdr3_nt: TGTGCCAGCAGTCCCAACTCCCCAGGACGGATCAGCTCTGGGGCCAACGTCCTGACTTTC
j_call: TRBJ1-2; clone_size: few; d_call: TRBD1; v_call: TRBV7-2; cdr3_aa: CASSPEWTGSYGYTF; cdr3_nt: TGTGCCAGCAGCCCAGAGTGGACAGGGAGCTATGGCTACACCTTC
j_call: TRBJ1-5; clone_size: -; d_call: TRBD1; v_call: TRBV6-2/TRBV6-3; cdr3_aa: CATLSMGRGNQPQHF; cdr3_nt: TGTGCCACCCTTTCCATGGGCAGGGGGAATCAGCCCCAGCATTTT
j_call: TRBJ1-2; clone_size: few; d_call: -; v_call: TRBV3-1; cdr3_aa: CASDGADGSGYTF; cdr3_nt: TGTGCCAGCGACGGGGCCGACGGCAGCGGCTACACCTTC
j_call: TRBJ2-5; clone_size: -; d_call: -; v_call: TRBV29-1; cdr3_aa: CSVSWRGAETQYF; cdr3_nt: TGCAGCGTTAGCTGGCGGGGCGCGGAGACCCAGTACTTC
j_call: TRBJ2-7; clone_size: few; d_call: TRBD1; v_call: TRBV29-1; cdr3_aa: CSARTGGNEQYF; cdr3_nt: TGCAGCGCGCGGACAGGGGGGAACGAGCAGTACTTC
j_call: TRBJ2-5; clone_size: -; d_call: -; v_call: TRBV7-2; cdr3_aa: CASSLEVGEETQYF; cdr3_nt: TGTGCCAGCAGCTTAGAAGTCGGAGAAGAGACCCAGTACTTC
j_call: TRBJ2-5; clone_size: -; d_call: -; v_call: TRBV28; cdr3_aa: CASSLGVMETQYF; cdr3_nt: TGTGCCAGCAGTTTAGGGGTAATGGAGACCCAGTACTTC
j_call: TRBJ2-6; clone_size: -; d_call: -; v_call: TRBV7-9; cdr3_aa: CASSLETFSGANVLTF; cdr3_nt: TGTGCCAGCAGCTTAGAGACGTTCTCTGGGGCCAACGTCCTGACTTTC
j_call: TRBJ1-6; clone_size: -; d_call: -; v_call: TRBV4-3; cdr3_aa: CASRHKGISNSPLHF; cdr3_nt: TGCGCCAGCAGACACAAGGGAATCTCTAATTCACCCCTCCACTTT
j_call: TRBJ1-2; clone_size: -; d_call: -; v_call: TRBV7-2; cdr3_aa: CASSSAPGEDGYTF; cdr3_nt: TGTGCCAGCAGCTCCGCCCCCGGGGAGGATGGCTACACCTTC
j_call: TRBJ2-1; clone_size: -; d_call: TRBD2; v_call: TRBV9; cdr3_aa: CASSVATSGGAGNEQFF; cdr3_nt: TGTGCCAGCAGCGTAGCGACTAGCGGGGGGGCTGGGAATGAGCAGTTCTTC
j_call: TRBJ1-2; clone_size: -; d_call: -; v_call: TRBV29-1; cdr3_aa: CSVDSARGYGYTF; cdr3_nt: TGCAGCGTCGACAGCGCCAGGGGCTATGGCTACACCTTC
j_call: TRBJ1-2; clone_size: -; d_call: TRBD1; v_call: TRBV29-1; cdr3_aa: CSVEGGTGDGYTF; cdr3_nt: TGCAGCGTTGAAGGGGGGACAGGGGATGGCTACACCTTC
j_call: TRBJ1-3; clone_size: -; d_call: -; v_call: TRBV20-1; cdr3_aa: CSASVAPFSGNTIYF; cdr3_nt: TGCAGTGCTAGCGTTGCTCCCTTCTCTGGAAACACCATATATTTT
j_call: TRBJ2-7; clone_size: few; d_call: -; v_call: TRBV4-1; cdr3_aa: CASSQEQGSSYEQYF; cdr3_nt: TGCGCCAGCAGCCAAGAACAGGGTAGCTCCTACGAGCAGTACTTC
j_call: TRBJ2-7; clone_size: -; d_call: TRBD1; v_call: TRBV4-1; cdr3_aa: CASSHKPDRGPEQYF; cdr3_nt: TGCGCCAGCAGCCACAAACCGGACAGGGGGCCCGAGCAGTACTTC
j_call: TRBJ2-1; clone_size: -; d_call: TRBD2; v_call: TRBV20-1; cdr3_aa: CSALLAGTLGDNEQFF; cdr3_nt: TGCAGTGCTTTACTAGCGGGGACCTTGGGGGACAATGAGCAGTTCTTC
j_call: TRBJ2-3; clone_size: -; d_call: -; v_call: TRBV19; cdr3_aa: CASSTQLALGTDTQYF; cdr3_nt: TGTGCCAGTAGTACGCAGCTGGCCCTTGGCACAGATACGCAGTATTTT
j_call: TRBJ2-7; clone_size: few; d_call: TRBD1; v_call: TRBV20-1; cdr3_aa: CSATVLPGQGDEQYF; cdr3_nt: TGCAGTGCTACTGTTTTACCCGGACAGGGGGACGAGCAGTACTTC
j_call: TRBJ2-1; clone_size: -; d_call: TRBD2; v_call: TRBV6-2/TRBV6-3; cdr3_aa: CASSGQYPAGVRYNEQFF; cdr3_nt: TGTGCCAGCAGTGGCCAATACCCGGCGGGGGTTCGCTACAATGAGCAGTTCTTC
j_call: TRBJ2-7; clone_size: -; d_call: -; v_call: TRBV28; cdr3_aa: CVSSPTTGHRYEQYF; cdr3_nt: TGTGTCAGCAGTCCCACTACCGGGCACCGCTACGAGCAGTACTTC
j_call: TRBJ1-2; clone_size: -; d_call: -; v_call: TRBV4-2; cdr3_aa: CASSQSGYYGYTF; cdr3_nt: TGTGCCAGCAGCCAGTCAGGCTACTATGGCTACACCTTC